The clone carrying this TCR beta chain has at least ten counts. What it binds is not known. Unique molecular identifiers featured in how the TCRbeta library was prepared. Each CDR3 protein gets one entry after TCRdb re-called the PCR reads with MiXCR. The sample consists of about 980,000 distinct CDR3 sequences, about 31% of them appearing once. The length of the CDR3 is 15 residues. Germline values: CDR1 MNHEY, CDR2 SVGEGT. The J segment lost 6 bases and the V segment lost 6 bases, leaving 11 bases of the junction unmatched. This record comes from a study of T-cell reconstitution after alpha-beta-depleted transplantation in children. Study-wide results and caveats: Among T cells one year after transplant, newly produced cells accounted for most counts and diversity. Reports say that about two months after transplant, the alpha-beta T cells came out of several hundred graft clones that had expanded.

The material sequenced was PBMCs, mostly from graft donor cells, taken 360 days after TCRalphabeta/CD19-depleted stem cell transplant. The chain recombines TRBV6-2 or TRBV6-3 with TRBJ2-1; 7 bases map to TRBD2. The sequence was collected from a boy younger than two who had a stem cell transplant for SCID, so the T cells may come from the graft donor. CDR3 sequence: CASSLFMWGGNEQFF. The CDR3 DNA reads TGTGCCAGCAGCCTCTTTATGTGGGGGGGCAATGAGCAGTTCTTC.